The 17 T cell receptor beta chains presented below share a single source sample, sequenced in a study of blood T cell repertoires in COVID-19. Only in-frame clones appear in the TCRdb table, and some are missing; sequencing was by immunoSEQ multiplex PCR. The sample comprises 100,000 to 150,000 clones, roughly 90% of which are singletons, and approximately 1.2% rests with the top ten. Sequenced material: peripheral blood. Receptors originate from a woman of 80 years or more with acute or convalescent COVID-19.

This chain uses TRBV12-3 or TRBV12-4 with TRBJ1-1; no clear D. V was cut by 6 bases and J by 11 bases, with 16 bases left in between. The CDR3 has 12 residues. The CDR3 sequence is CASSRFPRGAFF. In nucleotides, the CDR3 is TGTGCCAGCAGCCGGTTCCCTCGCGGGGCTTTCTTT.

This rearrangement joins TRBV28 to TRBJ1-5; the D gene is possibly TRBD1 (6 bases). Trimming cost V 2 bases and J 1 base, with 12 bases left between them. CDR3 length equals 16 residues. Germline V gene sequence: CDR1 MDHEN, CDR2 SYDVKM. CDR3: CASSLGGRLSNQPQHF. The CDR3 coding sequence is TGTGCCAGCAGTTTAGGGGGCCGTCTCAGCAATCAGCCCCAGCATTTT.

The V gene is TRBV19, the J gene TRBJ2-5; 8 bases agree with TRBD2. The CDR3 totals 20 residues. Germline CDR1 and CDR2: LNHDA and SQIVND (reference sequence). Trimming at V came to 0 bases and at J to 6 bases, leaving 21 bases not matched to a gene. The CDR3 DNA sequence: TGTGCCAGTAGTATAGAGGGCCCTTGGGGTGGGGCGGGAGGAGGGAAGACCCAGTACTTC. Translation gives CASSIEGPWGGAGGGKTQYF.

V and J are TRBV11-2 and TRBJ1-2; D perhaps matches TRBD1 (6 bases). Trimming removed 1 base from V and 4 bases from J, with 13 bases in between. Per the germline V gene, CDR1 is SGHAT and CDR2 is FQNNGV. The CDR3 contains 15 residues. The DNA for the CDR3 is TGTGCCAGCAGCTTAGGGGGGGGCGGAAGCTATGGCTACACCTTC. It encodes CASSLGGGGSYGYTF. The variable domain in full, completed from reference TRBV11-2 and TRBJ1-2, reads EAGVAQSPRYKIIEKRQSVAFWCNPISGHATLYWYQQILGQGPKLLIQFQNNGVVDDSQLPKDRFSAERLKGVDSTLKIQPAKLEDSAVYLCASSLGGGGSYGYTFGSGTRLTVV.

The V call is TRBV27, the J call TRBJ1-1; 8 bases agree with TRBD1. V gave up 3 bases and J gave up 3 bases; unmatched junction bases: 3. The length of the CDR3 is 14 residues. Germline CDR1 reads MNHEY; CDR2 reads SMNVEV (reference sequence). The CDR3 DNA reads TGTGCCAGCAGTTTGCAGGGGGCGTACACTGAAGCTTTCTTT. It is translated as CASSLQGAYTEAFF.

The genes are TRBV2 and TRBJ2-3; D not certain. This CDR3 contains 10 residues. V was shortened by 8 bases and J by 6 bases, with 6 bases between the two germline ends. CDR1 is SNHLY, CDR2 FYNNEI, per germline. DNA for the CDR3: TGTGCCAGCGTACGGGATACGCAGTATTTT. It translates to CASVRDTQYF.

The chain uses TRBV19 and TRBJ2-3; D is undetermined. V shed 5 bases and J shed 2 bases, with 11 bases lying between them. The CDR3 sequence is 14 residues long. Germline CDR1 and CDR2: LNHDA and SQIVND (reference sequence). DNA for the CDR3: TGTGCCAGTAGTCCTTGGGCCTCCACAGATACGCAGTATTTT. This gives the protein CASSPWASTDTQYF.

J is TRBJ1-5 and V is TRBV7-2; D remains unclear. The V gene's germline CDR1 is SGHTA and CDR2 FQGNSA. Trimming took 5 bases from V and 2 from J, leaving 7 bases between them. This CDR3 is built from 13 residues. CDR3 DNA: TGTGCCAGCAGCAGCGACGGCAATCAGCCCCAGCATTTT. Its translation is CASSSDGNQPQHF.

The chain couples TRBV19 to TRBJ1-1, with 7 nucleotides matching TRBD1. Trimming removed 1 base from V and 3 bases from J; junction bases left unmatched: 5. The CDR3 has 15 amino acids. From germline, CDR1 is LNHDA and CDR2 SQIVND (reference sequence). The CDR3 region has the DNA TGTGCCAGTAGTATAGGGTGGGACAGCTACACTGAAGCTTTCTTT. Encoded protein: CASSIGWDSYTEAFF.

This chain links TRBV21-1 with TRBJ1-2; TRBD1, the D gene given by the table, was not confirmed from the DNA. TRBV21-1 is a listed pseudogene. The CDR3 is 17 amino acids. The CDR3, as DNA: TGTGCCAGCAGCAAAGTAGGTAGGACAGCCACCCTCTATGGCTACACCTTC. Amino acid sequence: CASSKVGRTATLYGYTF.

This clone was counted a few times. The rearrangement uses TRBV5-1 and TRBJ1-2; a possible D gene is TRBD1 (6 bases). This CDR3 is built from 14 residues. V was trimmed by 4 bases and J by 6 bases, leaving 16 bases between them. Germline CDR1 SGHRS, CDR2 YFSETQ. For the CDR3, the DNA is TGCGCCAGCAGCCCAGGACAGCCCGGCAATGGCTACACCTTC. It is translated as CASSPGQPGNGYTF.

In its sample, this clone was seen once. The chain carries TRBV19 and TRBJ2-4; tentative D call: TRBD2 (5 bases). The length of the CDR3 is 15 residues. The ends were cut back, 5 bases at V and 0 bases at J, with 11 bases in the middle. Per the germline V gene, CDR1 is LNHDA and CDR2 is SQIVND (reference sequence). This CDR3 reads CASSLPREAKNIQYF. CDR3 bases: TGTGCCAGTAGTTTGCCGAGGGAAGCCAAAAACATTCAGTACTTC.

V and J are TRBV7-2 and TRBJ1-4; 8 bases match TRBD1. This CDR3 region has 15 residues. The J segment lost 3 bases and the V segment lost 5 bases, leaving 5 bases of the junction unmatched. The germline V gene has CDR1 SGHTA and CDR2 FQGNSA. CDR3 in amino acids: CASSTQGAANEKLFF. CDR3 coding DNA: TGTGCCAGCAGCACGCAGGGGGCGGCTAATGAAAAACTGTTTTTT.

The sample holds a few counts of this clone. The chain joins TRBV13 to TRBJ2-1; D may be TRBD2 (6 bases). There are 15 residues in the CDR3. Germline CDR1 reads PRHDT; CDR2 reads FYEKMQ (reference sequence). V lost 5 bases and J lost 6, with 17 bases in between. The CDR3 loop reads CASSERGDFLNEQFF. Written as DNA, the CDR3 is TGTGCCAGCAGCGAAAGAGGGGACTTCCTCAATGAGCAGTTCTTC.

This chain connects TRBV29-1 to TRBJ2-7, with 9 bases identical to TRBD1. The germline V gene encodes CDR1 SQVTM and CDR2 ANQGSEA. This CDR3 comprises 13 residues. The V gene end was trimmed by 6 bases and the J gene end by 1 base; junction bases not matched to a gene: 4. The CDR3: CSVRDRVSYEQYF. The DNA for the CDR3 is TGCAGCGTCCGGGACAGGGTTTCCTACGAGCAGTACTTC.

V gene TRBV5-8 combines with J gene TRBJ1-5; possible D gene TRBD1, 5 bases. The V gene's germline CDR1 is SGHTS and CDR2 YDEGEE. The CDR3 spans 16 residues. V was shortened by 5 bases and J by 4 bases, with 19 bases between the two germline ends. CDR3 sequence: CASRNLGAGGNQPQHF. As DNA, the CDR3 is TGTGCCAGCAGGAACCTTGGGGCGGGGGGGAATCAGCCCCAGCATTTT.

CDR3 sequence: CASSSATESGNTIYF. The CDR3 DNA follows: TGCGCCAGCAGCTCCGCGACAGAGTCTGGAAACACCATATATTTT. The V gene is TRBV5-1, the J gene TRBJ1-3; TRBD1 is a possible D gene (5 bases). Germline V gene data show CDR1 as SGHRS and CDR2 as YFSETQ. Trimming shortened V by 3 bases and J by 1 base, and 11 bases separated the two germline ends. The CDR3 has 15 residues.